This TCR beta chain was identified in a study of spatial heterogeneity in lung cancer. About the research overall: Consistently, beta-chain sequences turned up in larger numbers than alpha-chain sequences did. In raw reads, more than 9.5 appearances on average were recorded for each unique TCR and UMI combination.

Time point meaning: sample taken at primary tumor resection. The authors sequenced whole RNA from tumor, nontumor lung or frozen PBMC without sorting. Donation came from approximately 69 patients with untreated early-stage non-small cell lung cancer. Every TCR cDNA molecule bore a unique molecular identifier. TCRdb reanalysed the 5' RACE reads using MiXCR and keeps one entry per CDR3 protein. This table has about 13,000 distinct CDR3 sequences, around 5.2% appearing once. V was clipped by 4 bases and J by 2 bases; unmatched bases: 9. Germline V CDR1 and CDR2: SGHTA, FQGNSA. The CDR3 length is 16 residues. The table lists this clonotype with many counts. The library was built for alpha chains, so this beta chain is an off-target read and its size means little.

The sequencing used lung tumor tissue, collected at surgery. The TCR originated in a human donor with early-stage non-small cell lung cancer. The chain couples TRBV7-2 to TRBJ2-3, with 7 bases that match TRBD1. Here the CDR3 reads CASSSRGPLITDTQYF. The CDR3 DNA reads as TGTGCCAGCAGCTCGAGGGGGCCCCTAATCACAGATACGCAGTATTTT.